Listed below are T cell receptor beta chains from one sample, sequenced in a study of PD-1 blockade in classical Hodgkin lymphoma. The method was immunoSEQ multiplex PCR; TCRdb's version includes in-frame clones alone and lacks a portion of them. The sample carries 75,000 to 95,000 clones, approximately 83% recorded once. Source: peripheral blood mononuclear cells (PBMCs), taken before the fourth cycle of nivolumab. Every receptor here comes from a human donor with classical Hodgkin lymphoma. The CDR3 runs from the conserved cysteine through the conserved F or W. Each record gives: clone size, J gene, D gene, CDR3 length, V gene, CDR3 DNA, CDR3 protein. The D gene is left open where the match is weak. Not every row has a clone size; where given, it reads once, few, many or a size class.

clone size: NA
J gene: TRBJ1-4
D gene: NA
CDR3 length: 14
V gene: TRBV18
CDR3 DNA: TGTGCCAGCTCACCGGGGGCGGGTAATGAAAAACTGTTTTTT
CDR3 protein: CASSPGAGNEKLFF

clone size: NA
J gene: TRBJ2-5
D gene: TRBD2
CDR3 length: 17
V gene: TRBV12-5
CDR3 DNA: TGTGCTAGTGGTTTGGGGCTAGCGGGAGGTGAGGGAGAGACCCAGTACTTC
CDR3 protein: CASGLGLAGGEGETQYF

clone size: NA
J gene: TRBJ2-2
D gene: NA
CDR3 length: 15
V gene: TRBV28
CDR3 DNA: TGTGCCAGCAGTTTGGGCAGGACGAACACCGGGGAGCTGTTTTTT
CDR3 protein: CASSLGRTNTGELFF

clone size: NA
J gene: TRBJ2-7
D gene: TRBD2
CDR3 length: 16
V gene: TRBV10-3
CDR3 DNA: TGTGCCATCAGTGACTCCGGGACTAGCGGACCCTACGAGCAGTACTTC
CDR3 protein: CAISDSGTSGPYEQYF

clone size: NA
J gene: TRBJ2-6
D gene: TRBD1
CDR3 length: 14
V gene: TRBV30
CDR3 DNA: TGTGCCTGGAGTGTAGGGACAGCAGCCAACGTCCTGACTTTC
CDR3 protein: CAWSVGTAANVLTF

clone size: NA
J gene: TRBJ2-7
D gene: TRBD1
CDR3 length: 13
V gene: TRBV10-3
CDR3 DNA: TGTGCCATCAGAGCTCAGGGGGCGGGGGAGCAGTACTTC
CDR3 protein: CAIRAQGAGEQYF

clone size: NA
J gene: TRBJ2-5
D gene: NA
CDR3 length: 12
V gene: TRBV15
CDR3 DNA: TGTGCCACCAGCAGAGATAAAGAGACCCAGTACTTC
CDR3 protein: CATSRDKETQYF

clone size: few
J gene: TRBJ2-7
D gene: NA
CDR3 length: 15
V gene: TRBV19
CDR3 DNA: TGTGCCAGTAGTATCGCGGGGCTAGGTGGGAGCGAGCAGTACTTC
CDR3 protein: CASSIAGLGGSEQYF

clone size: NA
J gene: TRBJ1-1
D gene: NA
CDR3 length: 15
V gene: TRBV5-1
CDR3 DNA: TGCGCCAGCAGCTTAAGCGGAGCGACTAACACTGAAGCTTTCTTT
CDR3 protein: CASSLSGATNTEAFF

clone size: NA
J gene: TRBJ2-7
D gene: TRBD1
CDR3 length: 16
V gene: TRBV23-1
CDR3 DNA: TGCGCCAGCAGTCAACCCGGGACAGAGGGAACCCACGAGCAGTACTTC
CDR3 protein: CASSQPGTEGTHEQYF

clone size: NA
J gene: TRBJ2-7
D gene: TRBD1
CDR3 length: 16
V gene: TRBV9
CDR3 DNA: TGTGCCAGCAGCGTGTCCGGGACAGGGGCTCCCTACGAGCAGTACTTC
CDR3 protein: CASSVSGTGAPYEQYF

clone size: NA
J gene: TRBJ1-3
D gene: NA
CDR3 length: 13
V gene: TRBV2
CDR3 DNA: TGTGCCAGCAGTGCCGGCTCTGGAAACACCATATATTTT
CDR3 protein: CASSAGSGNTIYF

clone size: NA
J gene: TRBJ2-1
D gene: NA
CDR3 length: 12
V gene: TRBV10-3
CDR3 DNA: TGTGCCATCACGACCGGGACAACTGAGCAGTTCTTC
CDR3 protein: CAITTGTTEQFF

clone size: NA
J gene: TRBJ2-7
D gene: TRBD2
CDR3 length: 16
V gene: TRBV19
CDR3 DNA: TGTGCCACCCAACCCACCGTAGCGGGAGGATTCCACGAGCAGTACTTC
CDR3 protein: CATQPTVAGGFHEQYF

clone size: NA
J gene: TRBJ2-1
D gene: TRBD2
CDR3 length: 16
V gene: TRBV7-2
CDR3 DNA: TGTGCCAGCAGCCCGCGGACTAGCGGGAGTGTCTATGAGCAGTTCTTC
CDR3 protein: CASSPRTSGSVYEQFF

clone size: NA
J gene: TRBJ1-5
D gene: NA
CDR3 length: 15
V gene: TRBV28
CDR3 DNA: TGTGCCAGCAGGGAAACTTACCTGGGCAATCAGCCCCAGCATTTT
CDR3 protein: CASRETYLGNQPQHF

clone size: NA
J gene: TRBJ1-2
D gene: NA
CDR3 length: 15
V gene: TRBV5-1
CDR3 DNA: TGCGCCAGCAGCTTGGGATTCGGGGAAGAGAAGGGCTACACCTTC
CDR3 protein: CASSLGFGEEKGYTF

clone size: NA
J gene: TRBJ2-3
D gene: NA
CDR3 length: 14
V gene: TRBV7-2
CDR3 DNA: TGTGCCAGCAGCTTAGCTAGGGGCACAGATACGCAGTATTTT
CDR3 protein: CASSLARGTDTQYF

clone size: few
J gene: TRBJ2-7
D gene: NA
CDR3 length: 14
V gene: TRBV9
CDR3 DNA: TGTGCCAGCAGCGCCGGGACGGGTCCCCTCGAGCAGTACTTC
CDR3 protein: CASSAGTGPLEQYF

clone size: NA
J gene: TRBJ2-1
D gene: NA
CDR3 length: 15
V gene: TRBV28
CDR3 DNA: TGTGCCAGCAGTGCGGGGGCACCGGGGTACAATGAGCAGTTCTTC
CDR3 protein: CASSAGAPGYNEQFF

clone size: NA
J gene: TRBJ2-4
D gene: NA
CDR3 length: 15
V gene: TRBV6-5
CDR3 DNA: TGTGCCAGCAGGGACAAAGCAGGGCCCAAAAACATTCAGTACTTC
CDR3 protein: CASRDKAGPKNIQYF

clone size: few
J gene: TRBJ1-1
D gene: TRBD1
CDR3 length: 14
V gene: TRBV6-5
CDR3 DNA: TGTGCCAGCAGGTTGACAGGGGGTGAAGCGGCAGCTTTCTTT
CDR3 protein: CASRLTGGEAAAFF

clone size: NA
J gene: TRBJ2-7
D gene: TRBD2
CDR3 length: 19
V gene: TRBV7-7
CDR3 DNA: TGTGCCAGCAGCACCGGGACTAGCGGGAGGACTATCCCTCTGGGGGAGCAGTACTTC
CDR3 protein: CASSTGTSGRTIPLGEQYF

clone size: NA
J gene: TRBJ1-1
D gene: TRBD1
CDR3 length: 18
V gene: TRBV19
CDR3 DNA: TGTGCCAGTAGTATATACTTATCCCTGACCGACAGGGGCACTGAAGCTTTCTTT
CDR3 protein: CASSIYLSLTDRGTEAFF

clone size: many
J gene: TRBJ1-2
D gene: TRBD1
CDR3 length: 14
V gene: TRBV10-3
CDR3 DNA: TGTGCCATCAGCGGAGGGGGCGGCGGCTATGGCTACACCTTC
CDR3 protein: CAISGGGGGYGYTF

clone size: NA
J gene: TRBJ2-1
D gene: TRBD2
CDR3 length: 11
V gene: TRBV2
CDR3 DNA: TGTGCCAGCAGTGAGGAGGGGAGGGAGTTCTTC
CDR3 protein: CASSEEGREFF

clone size: NA
J gene: TRBJ1-2
D gene: TRBD1
CDR3 length: 15
V gene: TRBV5-1
CDR3 DNA: TGCGCCAGCAGCTCCGGGACAGGGGGCAACTATGGCTACACCTTC
CDR3 protein: CASSSGTGGNYGYTF

clone size: NA
J gene: TRBJ2-1
D gene: TRBD2
CDR3 length: 10
V gene: TRBV10-3
CDR3 DNA: TGTGCCATCGGGACTAGCGGGAAGTTCTTC
CDR3 protein: CAIGTSGKFF

clone size: NA
J gene: TRBJ1-4
D gene: NA
CDR3 length: 16
V gene: TRBV18
CDR3 DNA: TGTGCCAGCTCACCGTCTTCGGGAAGCACTAATGAAAAACTGTTTTTT
CDR3 protein: CASSPSSGSTNEKLFF

clone size: NA
J gene: TRBJ2-5
D gene: NA
CDR3 length: 14
V gene: TRBV28
CDR3 DNA: TGTGCCAGCAACGTAAGGGGGGGGGTAGAGACCCAGTACTTC
CDR3 protein: CASNVRGGVETQYF

clone size: NA
J gene: TRBJ1-5
D gene: NA
CDR3 length: 14
V gene: TRBV6-1
CDR3 DNA: TGTGCCAGCAGTGTTGCAGGGGCGAAGCAGCCCCAGCATTTT
CDR3 protein: CASSVAGAKQPQHF

clone size: NA
J gene: TRBJ2-5
D gene: NA
CDR3 length: 15
V gene: TRBV5-1
CDR3 DNA: TGCGCCAGCAGCTTGGGGCAGGGGATTGGGGAGACCCAGTACTTC
CDR3 protein: CASSLGQGIGETQYF

clone size: NA
J gene: TRBJ2-5
D gene: NA
CDR3 length: 13
V gene: TRBV14
CDR3 DNA: TGTGCCAGCAGCCTTAGGATCGGGGGCTATCAGTACTTC
CDR3 protein: CASSLRIGGYQYF

clone size: NA
J gene: TRBJ1-2
D gene: NA
CDR3 length: 13
V gene: TRBV6-5
CDR3 DNA: TGTGCCAGCAGCGGGGCCGAGGGAAGGGGCTACACCTTC
CDR3 protein: CASSGAEGRGYTF

clone size: NA
J gene: TRBJ2-7
D gene: TRBD1
CDR3 length: 14
V gene: TRBV5-1
CDR3 DNA: TGCGCCAGCAGTCCCGGGACAGGGGACTACGAGCAGTACTTC
CDR3 protein: CASSPGTGDYEQYF

clone size: NA
J gene: TRBJ1-2
D gene: TRBD1
CDR3 length: 14
V gene: TRBV5-5
CDR3 DNA: TGTGCCAGCAGCTTGATGGGACAGGGGTTTGGCTACACCTTC
CDR3 protein: CASSLMGQGFGYTF

clone size: NA
J gene: TRBJ2-2
D gene: TRBD2
CDR3 length: 15
V gene: TRBV5-4
CDR3 DNA: TGTGCCAGCAGCCAGCCGGGACTAGCGGCCGGGGAGCTGTTTTTT
CDR3 protein: CASSQPGLAAGELFF

clone size: few
J gene: TRBJ2-1
D gene: TRBD2
CDR3 length: 15
V gene: TRBV7-9
CDR3 DNA: TGTGCCAGCAGCTTAGAACTAGCGGGAGTCAATGAGCAGTTCTTC
CDR3 protein: CASSLELAGVNEQFF

clone size: NA
J gene: TRBJ1-1
D gene: NA
CDR3 length: 14
V gene: TRBV6-5
CDR3 DNA: TGTGCCAGCAGTTACGAGGCCCCCCCACTTTGGGCTTTCTTT
CDR3 protein: CASSYEAPPLWAFF

clone size: NA
J gene: TRBJ2-7
D gene: TRBD1
CDR3 length: 16
V gene: TRBV28
CDR3 DNA: TGTGCCAGCAGTTCCACTCCGGGACAGGGATCCTACGAGCAGTACTTC
CDR3 protein: CASSSTPGQGSYEQYF

clone size: NA
J gene: TRBJ1-2
D gene: NA
CDR3 length: 16
V gene: TRBV6-5
CDR3 DNA: TGTGCCAGCAGTTACCGAGGGGGGGCAGGGAACTATGGCTACACCTTC
CDR3 protein: CASSYRGGAGNYGYTF